This passage covers 9 T cell receptor beta chains from one sample sequenced in a study of human thymus T cells. TCRdb's table, derived via immunoSEQ multiplex PCR, lists solely in-frame clones and lacks some. The sample lists roughly 120,000 clones, around 95% occurring once. Resected material from corrective heart surgery provided the thymus tissue analysed. Input material: thymus tissue. The receptors come from a boy in the first two years of life with a congenital heart defect but otherwise immunologically healthy.

The J gene is TRBJ2-5, the V gene TRBV29-1; 8 positions match TRBD1. The germline V gene encodes CDR1 SQVTM and CDR2 ANQGSEA. J gave up 5 bases and V 2 bases, and 13 bases lay outside the gene matches. This CDR3 has 16 amino acids. The CDR3 protein is CSVETLDRARGETQYF. CDR3 in DNA: TGCAGCGTTGAAACCTTGGACAGGGCGAGAGGGGAGACCCAGTACTTC.

The chain links TRBV30 to TRBJ2-7; 13 positions match TRBD2. Germline values: CDR1 GTSNPN, CDR2 SVGIG (reference sequence). V shed 0 bases and J 11 bases; nucleotides not matched to a gene: 19. CDR3 length: 18 residues. The CDR3: CAWSVRRPGTSGDPQKYF. CDR3 in DNA: TGTGCCTGGAGTGTACGAAGGCCTGGGACTAGCGGGGACCCCCAGAAGTACTTC.

CDR3 sequence reads: CATSREPSQETQYF. CDR3 sequence (DNA): TGTGCCACCAGCAGAGAACCTTCCCAAGAGACCCAGTACTTC. V is TRBV15 and J is TRBJ2-5; no firm D call. Germline assignment: CDR1 LNHNV and CDR2 YYDKDF (reference sequence). V was trimmed by 0 bases and J by 1 base, leaving 6 bases between them. The CDR3 consists of 14 residues. The full variable domain, completed using reference TRBV15 and TRBJ2-5, is DAMVIQNPRYQVTQFGKPVTLSCSQTLNHNVMYWYQQKSSQAPKLLFHYYDKDFNNEADTPDNFQSRRPNTSFCFLDIRSPGLGDTAMYLCATSREPSQETQYFGPGTRLLVL.

The chain carries TRBV28 and TRBJ1-4; D gene uncertain. Deletions cut 7 bases from V and 3 bases from J, with 15 bases between. Germline V gives CDR1 MDHEN, CDR2 SYDVKM. The length of the CDR3 is 15 residues. The CDR3 is CASTLRYGANEKLFF. CDR3 sequence (DNA): TGTGCCAGCACCCTGAGGTACGGGGCTAATGAAAAACTGTTTTTT. Full variable domain (remainder filled in from reference TRBV28 and TRBJ1-4): DVKVTQSSRYLVKRTGEKVFLECVQDMDHENMFWYRQDPGLGLRLIYFSYDVKMKEKGDIPEGYSVSREKKERFSLILESASTNQTSMYLCASTLRYGANEKLFFGSGTQLSVL.

This clone was seen more than once but under ten times. The V call is TRBV2, the J call TRBJ1-1; no definite D call. In germline, CDR1 is SNHLY, CDR2 FYNNEI. Between the trimmed V and J ends, which lost 8 bases and 6 bases, there was a span of 1 base. The CDR3 spans 8 residues. The chain's CDR3 is CASPEAFF. In DNA form, the CDR3 reads TGTGCCAGCCCTGAAGCTTTCTTT.

The chain combines TRBV7-2 with TRBJ2-2; 8 nucleotides align to TRBD2. Germline V gene sequence: CDR1 SGHTA, CDR2 FQGNSA. V was pared by 5 bases and J by 12 bases, with 8 bases of the junction left unmatched. This CDR3 is 13 amino acids long. In DNA, the CDR3 is TGTGCCAGCAGCACGACGGGGGGGTTAAAGCTGTTTTTT. Translated, it gives CASSTTGGLKLFF. Full variable domain (remainder filled in from reference TRBV7-2 and TRBJ2-2): GAGVSQSPSNKVTEKGKDVELRCDPISGHTALYWYRQSLGQGLEFLIYFQGNSAPDKSGLPSDRFSAERTGGSVSTLTIQRTQQEDSAVYLCASSTTGGLKLFFGEGSRLTVL.

V gene TRBV7-9 combines with J gene TRBJ2-7; tentatively, D is TRBD1 (6 bases). Germline loops: CDR1 SEHNR, CDR2 FQNEAQ (reference sequence). With 4 bases removed from V and 2 bases from J, the gap between germline ends came to 12 bases. This CDR3 has 14 amino acids. CDR3 DNA sequence: TGTGCCAGCAGCTCCCACAGGGAACCCTACGAGCAGTACTTC. Translation gives CASSSHREPYEQYF.

The V and J genes are TRBV11-2 and TRBJ1-5; D perhaps matches TRBD1 (6 bases). Germline V gene lookup returns CDR1 SGHAT and CDR2 FQNNGV. CDR3 length: 15 amino acids. V shed 5 bases and J shed 5 bases, with 16 bases lying between them. The DNA of the CDR3 is TGTGCCAGCAGCCCCGGCCCGGACAGCTATCAGCCCCAGCATTTT. Translation gives CASSPGPDSYQPQHF. The whole variable domain, filled in from reference TRBV11-2 and TRBJ1-5, reads EAGVAQSPRYKIIEKRQSVAFWCNPISGHATLYWYQQILGQGPKLLIQFQNNGVVDDSQLPKDRFSAERLKGVDSTLKIQPAKLEDSAVYLCASSPGPDSYQPQHFGDGTRLSIL.

The rearrangement uses TRBV19 and TRBJ1-2; 11 nucleotides align to TRBD1. V trimming: 4 bases; J trimming: 7 bases; junction bases outside the gene matches: 5. Germline values: CDR1 LNHDA, CDR2 SQIVND (reference sequence). The CDR3 spans 14 residues. CDR3 residues: CASSKDRGPPGYTF. The CDR3 DNA reads TGTGCCAGTAGTAAGGACAGGGGGCCTCCTGGCTACACCTTC.